The 10 T cell receptor beta chains given below trace back to one sample, sequenced in a study of T-cell reconstitution after alpha-beta-depleted transplantation in children (dated by TCRdb to 2016 to 2017). Sample treatment or condition, as interpreted from the label and publication: allogeneic hematopoietic cell transplantation with graft depleted of TCRalphabeta T cells and CD19 B cells. The method behind the library was PCR. Data came from an Illumina HiSeq 2500. To normalize quantification of the TCRbeta repertoire, the TCR libraries were built with molecular barcoding that relied on unique molecular identifiers. The public reads were reanalyzed by TCRdb: fastp trimming at Q25, MiXCR alignment, in-frame beta chains only. Records with the same CDR3 protein are collapsed into one entry carrying the most frequent genes and DNA. The sample profile shows just under 350,000 distinct CDR3 sequences; around 15% of them were found once. The top ten clonotypes cover around 38% of the sample.

The source was PBMCs, mostly from graft donor cells, collected 360 days after TCRalphabeta/CD19-depleted stem cell transplant. These receptors were obtained from a male patient between 2 and 10 years old who had a stem cell transplant for acute lymphoblastic leukemia, so the T cells may come from the graft donor.

This clonotype has more than one count but fewer than ten. V gene TRBV6-2 or TRBV6-3 combines with J gene TRBJ1-5; D gene unclear. Trimming shortened V by 6 bases and J by 0 bases, and 12 bases separated the two germline ends. This CDR3 is 15 amino acids long. Germline assignment: CDR1 MNHEY and CDR2 SVGEGT. The CDR3 DNA reads TGTGCCAGCAGGCGACAATCCATTAGCAATCAGCCCCAGCATTTT. Its protein is CASRRQSISNQPQHF.

This clonotype was observed a single time. The V and J genes are TRBV4-1 and TRBJ2-7; the D call may be TRBD1 or TRBD2 (5 bases each). This CDR3 is built from 16 residues. Germline CDR1 MGHRA, CDR2 YSYEKL. Trimming took 2 bases from V and 0 from J, leaving 14 bases between them. The CDR3 sequence is CASSQTWDLSSYEQYF. The CDR3 bases are TGCGCCAGCAGCCAAACCTGGGACCTTAGCTCCTACGAGCAGTACTTC.

Concerning this clonotype itself: Without the conserved terminal phenylalanine or tryptophan, this CDR3 likely stems from a read error. The rearrangement uses TRBV4-3 and TRBJ2-5; D remains unclear. The germline gives CDR1 LGHNA, CDR2 YSLEER. The CDR3 is 15 amino acids. Trimming removed 1 base at V and 1 base at J, with 10 bases between. CDR3 nucleotides: TGCGCCAGCAGCCAAGGTGGTAGCTTCCAAGAGACCCAGTACTGC. It specifies CASSQGGSFQETQYC.

This clonotype was seen only a few times. The genes are TRBV20-1 and TRBJ2-3, with TRBD2 matching 9 bases. The CDR3 length is 15 residues. V shed 3 bases and J 3 bases; nucleotides not matched to a gene: 7. Germline loops: CDR1 DFQATT, CDR2 SNEGSKA (reference sequence). CDR3 sequence reads: CSASLGLAGTDTQYF. CDR3 nucleotides: TGCAGTGCTAGTCTTGGCCTAGCGGGAACAGATACGCAGTATTTT.

In its sample, this clonotype was seen a few times. This chain connects TRBV20-1 to TRBJ1-5; no definite D call. The CDR3 spans 13 residues. The V gene's germline CDR1 is DFQATT and CDR2 SNEGSKA (reference sequence). Trimming stripped 0 bases from V and 3 bases from J, with 6 bases between. The CDR3, as DNA: TGCAGTGCTAGAGATCCAGACAATCAGCCCCAGCATTTT. Translating it yields CSARDPDNQPQHF.

V and J are TRBV9 and TRBJ2-1; 9 positions match TRBD2. The germline gives CDR1 SGDLS, CDR2 YYNGEE. The CDR3 spans 15 residues. J was trimmed by 4 bases and V by 2 bases; bases with no gene match: 4. CDR3 coding DNA: TGTGCCAGCAGCGTGGAAGCGGGAGGATACAATGAGCAGTTCTTC. Its protein product is CASSVEAGGYNEQFF.

The rearrangement uses TRBV5-1 and TRBJ2-7; D not resolved. Germline V lookup: CDR1 SGHRS, CDR2 YFSETQ. V lost 1 base and J lost 0, with 8 bases in between. The CDR3 has 14 amino acids. DNA for the CDR3: TGCGCCAGCAGCTTGTTTCTGAGCTCCTACGAGCAGTACTTC. Encoded protein: CASSLFLSSYEQYF.

This clonotype was observed many times. The chain carries TRBV4-1 and TRBJ2-1, with D perhaps TRBD1 or TRBD2 (5 bases each). Trimming took 1 base from V and 8 from J, leaving 15 bases between them. Germline CDR1 is MGHRA and CDR2 is YSYEKL. This CDR3 region has 15 residues. The CDR3 protein is CASSQGDPRFDEQFF. CDR3 coding DNA: TGCGCCAGCAGCCAAGGGGACCCCCGGTTCGATGAGCAGTTCTTC.

The gene calls are TRBV2 and TRBJ2-7; TRBD2 agrees at 13 bases. Trimming cost V 4 bases and J 7 bases; bases outside gene matches: 7. The germline CDR1 and CDR2 sequences are SNHLY and FYNNEI. CDR3 length equals 15 residues. CDR3 protein: CASSGGLAGVLEQYF. DNA for the CDR3: TGTGCCAGCAGTGGAGGACTAGCGGGAGTGTTAGAGCAGTACTTC.

This clonotype was counted only a few times. J is TRBJ2-7 and V is TRBV5-1; 9 nucleotides align to TRBD1. V dropped 7 bases and J dropped 3; count of bases not matched to a gene: 5. This CDR3 region has 13 residues. Germline loops: CDR1 SGHRS, CDR2 YFSETQ. The CDR3 is CASSTGGYYEQYF. The CDR3 nucleotides read TGCGCCAGCTCCACAGGGGGCTACTACGAGCAGTACTTC.